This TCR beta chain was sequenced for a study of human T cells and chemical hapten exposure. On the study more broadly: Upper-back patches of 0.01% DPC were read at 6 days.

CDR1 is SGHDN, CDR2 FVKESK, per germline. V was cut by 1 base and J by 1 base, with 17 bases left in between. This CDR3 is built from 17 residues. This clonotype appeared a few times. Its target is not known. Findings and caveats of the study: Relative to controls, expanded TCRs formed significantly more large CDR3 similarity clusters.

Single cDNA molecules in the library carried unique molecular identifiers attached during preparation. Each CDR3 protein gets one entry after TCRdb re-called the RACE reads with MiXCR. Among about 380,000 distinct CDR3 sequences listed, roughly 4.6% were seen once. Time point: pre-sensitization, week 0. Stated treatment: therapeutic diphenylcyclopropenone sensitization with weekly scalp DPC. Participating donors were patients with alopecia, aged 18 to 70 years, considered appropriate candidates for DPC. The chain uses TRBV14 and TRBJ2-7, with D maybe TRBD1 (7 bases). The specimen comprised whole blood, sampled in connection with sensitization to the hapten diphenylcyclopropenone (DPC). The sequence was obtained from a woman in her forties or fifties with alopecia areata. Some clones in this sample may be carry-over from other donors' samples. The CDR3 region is CASSQAWAGQKSYEQYF. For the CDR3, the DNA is TGTGCCAGCAGCCAAGCGTGGGCGGGACAGAAGTCCTACGAGCAGTACTTC.